This T cell receptor beta chain came from a study of T cells in Graves' hyperthyroidism and ophthalmopathy (dated by TCRdb to about 2019). Some background on the complete study: Peripheral blood was sampled at the time of initial diagnosis, prior to any treatment. An independent validation cohort of around 20 hyperthyroidism patients and some 15 patients who later progressed to ophthalmopathy tested prospective prediction of ophthalmopathy. In addition, the study compared T-cell repertoires in thyroid tissue and in blood from about 6 Graves' hyperthyroidism patients. TCR V-J signatures able to tell the groups apart were searched for in a discovery cohort of some 97 patients, of whom over 40 had Graves' ophthalmopathy and more than 55 had stable Graves' hyperthyroidism. The paper reports TCR Vbeta CDR3 sequencing of about 140 peripheral blood samples: under 45 ophthalmopathy, fewer than 80 hyperthyroidism and some 17 progressor patients. Following sampling, methimazole starting at 30 mg daily was given to hyperthyroidism patients, and high-dose intravenous methylprednisolone was given to ophthalmopathy patients. The approximately 97 discovery patients were randomly divided into training and test sets at a 7:3 ratio.

This clonotype was detected many times. There is no known antigen for this receptor. One base away there is no much larger clone; base qualities are not given. The study at large found these results: Most expanded thyroid clonotypes (frequency above 0.001) were also detected in blood, suggesting blood repertoires may reflect thyroid immune responses. Ophthalmopathy was separated from stable hyperthyroidism by a 13 V-J signature model, with roughly 88% sensitivity and just over 81% specificity obtained in cross-validation and 80%/75% obtained in testing. In validation, progression to ophthalmopathy was predicted by the model with 70.59% sensitivity and nearly 75% specificity, a median of roughly 6 months before onset. No statistical method was used to fix the sample size in advance, and group allocation was not hidden from the investigators.

The TCR beta CDR3 regions were amplified from RNA transcripts. A first-round RT-PCR of the TCR CDR3 used the HTBI primer set with the Qiagen OneStep RT-PCR kit. The libraries were constructed in a second round of multiplex PCR and then size-selected and purified. Libraries were sequenced paired-end with 100 bp reads on an Illumina HiSeq2000. In the original analysis: SOAPnuke was used to process the raw data, removing reads that contained adapters or uncalled bases, had a mean Phred below 15, or lacked an exact match to the constant primer or identifier. COPE v1.2.5 was used to merge the high-quality paired reads, and each unique nucleotide sequence was defined as a clonotype. Clonotypes were aligned to IMGT TRBV, TRBD and TRBJ reference segments using MiTCR v1.1. The analysis included only V-J combinations with a frequency above 0.0001, which together covered roughly 99% of the repertoires. The TCS score was defined as the ratio of F50 (clonal expansion) to E x V (chaos), calculated using BLOSUM62-based TCRdist between CDR3 peptides within each V-J. Welch's t-statistics and random forest reduced fewer than 600 V-J features to 10 to 15, which were used in a naive Bayes classifier (R e1071). TCRdb itself trimmed the public reads at Q25 with fastp, ran MiXCR and retained productive beta chains. Each record represents a unique CDR3 protein, reported with the most common genes and DNA among its rows. The V and J calls were determined by TCRdb, not by the authors. For this sample there are 600,000 to 650,000 distinct CDR3 sequences; around 15% appear just once. Clones ranked in the top ten supply about 3.8% of the sample.

Stable Graves' hyperthyroidism was defined as the absence of progression to ophthalmopathy over 18 months of follow-up. Hyperthyroidism patients were newly diagnosed, with disease duration under 2 months, and aged 18 to 65 years. Exclusion was applied to patients with uncontrolled infections, other autoimmune diseases, pregnancy or lactation. Clinical symptoms, serum thyroxine and TRAb, thyroid ultrasound, and orbital computed tomography formed the basis for the diagnoses. PBMCs were separated from approximately 9.9 ml of fresh peripheral blood using Ficoll-Paque density gradient centrifugation. Total RNA was extracted with Trizol reagent, and quality was checked on an Agilent 2100 Bioanalyzer. V and J lose 4 bases and 5 bases, and a span of 9 bases separates them. The germline V gene specifies SGHRS as CDR1 and YFSETQ as CDR2. The CDR3 covers 12 residues, taking in both the cysteine and the phenylalanine. The DNA shown is the 36-base CDR3, in frame from base 1.

This TCR was sampled from a woman in her twenties or thirties with Graves' hyperthyroidism. The sequenced material came from blood. The rearranged segments are TRBV5-1 and TRBJ2-5; TRBD2 might be the D gene, on 6 matching bases. CDR3 protein: CASSGGRETQYF. The DNA reads as follows: TGCGCCAGCAGCGGAGGGCGGGAGACCCAGTACTTC.